These 6 T cell receptor beta chains share one sample of origin, sequenced in a study of T cells in Graves' hyperthyroidism and ophthalmopathy. TCR beta CDR3 regions were amplified from RNA. Researchers ran a first-round RT-PCR on the TCR CDR3 using the HTBI primer set. TCRdb processed the multiplex PCR reads anew with MiXCR; each CDR3 protein has one entry. The sample holds around 380,000 distinct CDR3 sequences, approximately 13% seen once. The sequenced sample consisted of blood. The receptor set was obtained from a man aged 30 to 39 with Graves' hyperthyroidism that later progressed to Graves' ophthalmopathy.

This clonotype was recorded many times. The J gene is TRBJ1-1, the V gene TRBV2; D gene unclear. The V and J ends lost 1 base and 7 bases respectively, with 19 bases between them. CDR1 SNHLY and CDR2 FYNNEI come from the germline V gene. The CDR3 contains 16 residues. The CDR3 protein is CASSEEVKRPANEAFF. CDR3 coding DNA: TGTGCCAGCAGTGAAGAGGTCAAGAGGCCGGCAAATGAAGCTTTCTTT.

This clonotype was counted at least ten times. The chain links TRBV12-3 or TRBV12-4 to TRBJ2-3; no clear D gene. This CDR3 spans 13 amino acids. Trimming took off 3 bases at V and 6 bases at J, with 10 bases between the two ends. DNA for the CDR3: TGTGCCAGCAGTTTCGCCCATTCGGATACGCAGTATTTT. The encoded protein is CASSFAHSDTQYF.

This clonotype was observed a handful of times. The chain combines TRBV4-1 with TRBJ2-3; D call uncertain. The V end lost 1 base, the J end lost 5 bases, and 13 bases lay between the germline ends. Germline V gene data show CDR1 as MGHRA and CDR2 as YSYEKL. The CDR3 consists of 15 residues. As DNA, the CDR3 is TGCGCCAGCAGCCAAGTAGGCTTATTAGGAGATACGCAGTATTTT. Translating gives CASSQVGLLGDTQYF.

V is TRBV9 and J is TRBJ1-6, with D uncertain. The CDR3 covers 14 residues. Trimming pared 0 bases from V and 5 bases from J, leaving 6 bases between. Germline V CDR1 and CDR2: SGDLS, YYNGEE. CDR3 DNA sequence: TGTGCCAGCAGCGTAGCCGGGGATAATTCACCCCTCCACTTT. It specifies CASSVAGDNSPLHF.

This clonotype occurred many times. The V gene is TRBV24-1, the J gene TRBJ1-5, with TRBD1 matching over 8 bases. The CDR3 extends over 14 amino acids. V lost 5 bases, J lost 4 bases, and 3 bases stayed unmatched. Germline CDR1 KGHDR, CDR2 SFDVKD. The CDR3 DNA follows: TGTGCCACCAGTGGAACAGGGGGTAATCAGCCCCAGCATTTT. Translating gives CATSGTGGNQPQHF.

This clonotype was recorded many times. V is TRBV28 and J is TRBJ2-7; D is uncertain. The CDR3 consists of 14 residues. The germline CDR1 and CDR2 sequences are MDHEN and SYDVKM. Trimming took 3 bases from V and 3 from J, leaving 12 bases between them. CDR3 protein: CASSLRTVRYEQYF. In nucleotides, the CDR3 is TGTGCCAGCAGTTTGCGGACCGTCCGCTACGAGCAGTACTTC.